This T cell receptor beta chain stems from a study of CD8+CD57+ T cells in acquired aplastic anemia. Genomic DNA served as template for TCR beta VDJ and CDR3 profiling. Via MiXCR, TCRdb re-called the reads, giving one row per CDR3 protein. The table has fewer than 200,000 distinct CDR3 sequences, 48% seen once. Individuals selected for sequencing had exhibited CD8+CD57+ cell expansion on flow cytometry. The study sampled blood from patients who had received no therapy. V lost 5 bases and J 0 bases, leaving 16 bases between the germline ends. This CDR3 spans 15 amino acids. Germline-derived CDR1 and CDR2 are SQVTM and ANQGSEA.

This sequence joins TRBV29-1 and TRBJ2-5; the D gene is possibly TRBD1 (5 bases). The TCR originated in a human donor with aplastic anemia. Sequencing was done on a sample of sorted CD4+, CD8+, or CD8+CD57+ T cells (not recorded which) from PBMCs. CDR3 DNA sequence: TGCAGCGTTTCGCCCGGGCAGGGAAACCAAGAGACCCAGTACTTC. It codes for CSVSPGQGNQETQYF.